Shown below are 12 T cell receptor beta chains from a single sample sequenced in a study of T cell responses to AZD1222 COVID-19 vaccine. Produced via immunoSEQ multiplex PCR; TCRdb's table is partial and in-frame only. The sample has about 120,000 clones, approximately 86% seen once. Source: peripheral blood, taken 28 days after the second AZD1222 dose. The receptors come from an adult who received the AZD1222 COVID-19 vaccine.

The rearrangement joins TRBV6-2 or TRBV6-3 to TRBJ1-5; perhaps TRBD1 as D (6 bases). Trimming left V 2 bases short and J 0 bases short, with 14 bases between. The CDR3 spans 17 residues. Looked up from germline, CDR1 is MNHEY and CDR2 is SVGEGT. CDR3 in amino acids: CASSYPQGIHSNQPQHF. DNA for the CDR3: TGTGCCAGCAGTTACCCGCAGGGGATTCATAGCAATCAGCCCCAGCATTTT.

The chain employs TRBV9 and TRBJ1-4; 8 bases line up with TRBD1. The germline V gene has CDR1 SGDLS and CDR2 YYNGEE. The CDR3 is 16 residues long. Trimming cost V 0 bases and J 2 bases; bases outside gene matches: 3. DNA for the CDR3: TGTGCCAGCAGCGTAGGGACAGGGCATACTAATGAAAAACTGTTTTTT. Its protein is CASSVGTGHTNEKLFF.

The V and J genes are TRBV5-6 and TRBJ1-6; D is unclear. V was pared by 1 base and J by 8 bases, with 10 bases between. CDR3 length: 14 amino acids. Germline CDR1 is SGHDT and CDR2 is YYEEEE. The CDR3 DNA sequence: TGTGCCAGCAGCTTGCGGGAGGGTGATTCACCCCTCCACTTT. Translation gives CASSLREGDSPLHF.

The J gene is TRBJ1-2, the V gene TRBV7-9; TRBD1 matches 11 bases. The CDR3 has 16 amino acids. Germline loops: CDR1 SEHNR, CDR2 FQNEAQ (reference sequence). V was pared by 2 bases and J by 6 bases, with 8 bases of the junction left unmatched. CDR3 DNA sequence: TGTGCCAGCAGCTTACCCGGGGACAGGGGGTTGGATGGCTACACCTTC. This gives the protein CASSLPGDRGLDGYTF.

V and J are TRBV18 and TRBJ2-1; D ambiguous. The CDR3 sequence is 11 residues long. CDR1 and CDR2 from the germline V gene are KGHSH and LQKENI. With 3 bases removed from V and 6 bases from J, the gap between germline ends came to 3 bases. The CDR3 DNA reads TGTGCCAGCTCACCGGCCAATGAGCAGTTCTTC. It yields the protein CASSPANEQFF. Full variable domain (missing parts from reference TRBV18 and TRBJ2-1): NAGVMQNPRHLVRRRGQEARLRCSPMKGHSHVYWYRQLPEEGLKFMVYLQKENIIDESGMPKERFSAEFPKEGPSILRIQQVVRGDSAAYFCASSPANEQFFGPGTRLTVL.

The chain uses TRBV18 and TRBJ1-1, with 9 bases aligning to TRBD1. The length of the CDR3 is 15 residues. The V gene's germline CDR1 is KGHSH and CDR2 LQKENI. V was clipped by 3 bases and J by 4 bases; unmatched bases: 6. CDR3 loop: CASSPGGQGRTEAFF. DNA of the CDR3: TGTGCCAGCTCACCGGGTGGACAGGGGCGCACTGAAGCTTTCTTT.

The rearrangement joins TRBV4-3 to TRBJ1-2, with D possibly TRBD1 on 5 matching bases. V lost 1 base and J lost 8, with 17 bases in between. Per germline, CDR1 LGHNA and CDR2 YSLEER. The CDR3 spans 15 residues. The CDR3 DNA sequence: TGCGCCAGCAGCCAAGGAATAAGGGGACGAGGGGGCTACACCTTC. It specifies CASSQGIRGRGGYTF.

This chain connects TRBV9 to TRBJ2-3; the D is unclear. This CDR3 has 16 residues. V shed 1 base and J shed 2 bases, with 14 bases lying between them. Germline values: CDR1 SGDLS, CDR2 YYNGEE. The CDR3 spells CASSVSGTSTTDTQYF. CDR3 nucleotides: TGTGCCAGCAGCGTAAGTGGCACCTCAACCACAGATACGCAGTATTTT. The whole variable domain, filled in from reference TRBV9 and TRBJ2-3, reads DSGVTQTPKHLITATGQRVTLRCSPRSGDLSVYWYQQSLDQGLQFLIQYYNGEERAKGNILERFSAQQFPDLHSELNLSSLELGDSALYFCASSVSGTSTTDTQYFGPGTRLTVL.

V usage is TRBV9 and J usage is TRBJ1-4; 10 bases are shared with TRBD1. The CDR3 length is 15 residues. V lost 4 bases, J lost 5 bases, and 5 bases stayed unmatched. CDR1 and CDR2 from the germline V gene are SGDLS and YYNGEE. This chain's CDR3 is CASSPRDRGNEKLFF. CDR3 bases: TGTGCCAGCAGCCCGAGGGACAGGGGAAATGAAAAACTGTTTTTT.

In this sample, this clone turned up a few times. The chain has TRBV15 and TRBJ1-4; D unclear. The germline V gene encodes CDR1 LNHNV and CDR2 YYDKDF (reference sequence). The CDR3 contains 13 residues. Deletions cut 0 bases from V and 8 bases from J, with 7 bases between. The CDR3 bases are TGTGCCACCAGCAGAGAGGGGAGGGAAAAACTGTTTTTT. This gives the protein CATSREGREKLFF.

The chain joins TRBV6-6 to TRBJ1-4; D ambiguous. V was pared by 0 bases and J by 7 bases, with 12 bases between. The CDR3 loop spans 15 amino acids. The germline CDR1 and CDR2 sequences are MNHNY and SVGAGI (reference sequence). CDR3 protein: CASSYSKGIGEKLFF. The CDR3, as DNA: TGTGCCAGCAGTTACTCGAAGGGCATTGGTGAAAAACTGTTTTTT.

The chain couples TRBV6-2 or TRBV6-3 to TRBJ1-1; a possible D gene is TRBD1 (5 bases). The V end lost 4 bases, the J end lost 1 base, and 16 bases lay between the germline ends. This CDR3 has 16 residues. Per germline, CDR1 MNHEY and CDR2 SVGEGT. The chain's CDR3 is CASSSGVRGRNTEAFF. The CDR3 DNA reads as TGTGCCAGCAGTTCCGGCGTGCGGGGGAGGAACACTGAAGCTTTCTTT.